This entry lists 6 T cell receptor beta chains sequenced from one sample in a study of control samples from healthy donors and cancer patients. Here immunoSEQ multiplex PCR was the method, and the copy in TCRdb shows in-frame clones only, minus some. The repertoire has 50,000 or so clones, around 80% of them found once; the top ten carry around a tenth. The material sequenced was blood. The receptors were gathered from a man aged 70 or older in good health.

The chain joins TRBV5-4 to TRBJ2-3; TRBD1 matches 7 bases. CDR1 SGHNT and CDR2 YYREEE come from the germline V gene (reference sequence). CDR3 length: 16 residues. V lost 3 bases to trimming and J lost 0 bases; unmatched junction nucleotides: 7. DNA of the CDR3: TGTGCCAGCAGCTCAAAACAGGGGCTGAGCACAGATACGCAGTATTTT. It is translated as CASSSKQGLSTDTQYF.

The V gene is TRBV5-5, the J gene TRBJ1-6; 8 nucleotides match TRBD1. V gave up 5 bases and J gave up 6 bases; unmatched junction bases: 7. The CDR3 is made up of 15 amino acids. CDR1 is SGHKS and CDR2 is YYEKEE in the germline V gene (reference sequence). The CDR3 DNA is TGTGCCAGCAGTCGAGGGGACAGGATTAATTCACCCCTCCACTTT. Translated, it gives CASSRGDRINSPLHF. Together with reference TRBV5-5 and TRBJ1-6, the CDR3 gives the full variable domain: DAGVTQSPTHLIKTRGQQVTLRCSPISGHKSVSWYQQVLGQGPQFIFQYYEKEERGRGNFPDRFSARQFPNYSSELNVNALLLGDSALYLCASSRGDRINSPLHFGNGTRLTVT.

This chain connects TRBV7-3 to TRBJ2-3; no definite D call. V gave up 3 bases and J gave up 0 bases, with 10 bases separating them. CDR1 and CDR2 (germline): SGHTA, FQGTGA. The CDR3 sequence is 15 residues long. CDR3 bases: TGTGCCAGCAGCTTGGGCAGCCCTAGCACAGATACGCAGTATTTT. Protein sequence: CASSLGSPSTDTQYF. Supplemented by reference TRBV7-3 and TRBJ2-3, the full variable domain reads GAGVSQTPSNKVTEKGKYVELRCDPISGHTALYWYRQSLGQGPEFLIYFQGTGAADDSGLPNDRFFAVRPEGSVSTLKIQRTERGDSAVYLCASSLGSPSTDTQYFGPGTRLTVL.

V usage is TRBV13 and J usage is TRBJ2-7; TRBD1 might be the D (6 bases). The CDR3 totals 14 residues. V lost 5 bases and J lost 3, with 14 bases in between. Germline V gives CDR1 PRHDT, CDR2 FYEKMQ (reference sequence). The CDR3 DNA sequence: TGTGCCAGCAGCCCGATCGGACAGTTCTACGAGCAGTACTTC. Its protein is CASSPIGQFYEQYF. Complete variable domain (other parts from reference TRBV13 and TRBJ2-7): AAGVIQSPRHLIKEKRETATLKCYPIPRHDTVYWYQQGPGQDPQFLISFYEKMQSDKGSIPDRFSAQQFSDYHSELNMSSLELGDSALYFCASSPIGQFYEQYFGPGTRLTVT.

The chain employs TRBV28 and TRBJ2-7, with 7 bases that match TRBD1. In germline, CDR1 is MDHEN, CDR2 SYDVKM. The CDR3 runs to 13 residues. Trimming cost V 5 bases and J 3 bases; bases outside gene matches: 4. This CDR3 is CASSPDRFYEQYF. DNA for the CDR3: TGTGCCAGCAGTCCGGACAGGTTCTACGAGCAGTACTTC.

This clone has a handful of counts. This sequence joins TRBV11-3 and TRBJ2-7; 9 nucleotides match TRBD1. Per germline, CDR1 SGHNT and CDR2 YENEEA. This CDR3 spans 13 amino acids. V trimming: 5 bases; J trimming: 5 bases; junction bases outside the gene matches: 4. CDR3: CASSHGTGNEQYF. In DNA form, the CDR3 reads TGTGCCAGCAGCCATGGGACAGGGAACGAGCAGTACTTC.